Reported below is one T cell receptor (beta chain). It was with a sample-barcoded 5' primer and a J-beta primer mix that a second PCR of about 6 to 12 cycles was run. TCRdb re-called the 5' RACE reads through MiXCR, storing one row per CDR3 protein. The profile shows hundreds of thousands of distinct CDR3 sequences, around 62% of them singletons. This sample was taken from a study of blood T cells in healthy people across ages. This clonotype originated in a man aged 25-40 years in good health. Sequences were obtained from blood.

CDR3: CASSPGVTGANVLTF. The CDR3 DNA reads TGTGCCAGCAGCCCAGGGGTAACTGGGGCCAACGTCCTGACTTTC. The V gene is TRBV2, the J gene TRBJ2-6; TRBD1 is a possible D gene (6 bases). The CDR3 loop spans 15 amino acids. Germline CDR1 SNHLY, CDR2 FYNNEI. V was clipped by 6 bases and J by 2 bases, with 11 bases between them.